The 21 T cell receptor beta chains in this list originate from one sample, sequenced in a study of cytomegalovirus exposure and HLA in healthy donors. Primers: 60 Vbeta forward and 13 Jbeta reverse. Clones were sequenced by immunoSEQ multiplex PCR, and TCRdb holds only the in-frame ones, with some missing. The table lists 100,000 to 150,000 clones, about 85% of them singletons, with about 1.8% in the top ten. Sequenced sample: PBMCs. These receptor sequences come from a boy younger than 18 in good health and CMV-seronegative.

The J gene is TRBJ2-7, the V gene TRBV29-1; D remains ambiguous. The germline V and J ends were trimmed by 6 bases and 0 bases, with 21 bases remaining between them. The CDR3 is 16 residues long. CDR1 is SQVTM, CDR2 ANQGSEA, per germline. The CDR3 loop is CSVPGSNSLSSYEQYF. As DNA, the CDR3 is TGCAGCGTCCCTGGAAGCAACAGCCTGAGCTCCTACGAGCAGTACTTC.

Remarks on this clone: Other nucleotide sequences from this sample produce the same CDR3. The chain is built from TRBV6-1 and TRBJ2-1; D unresolved. Trimming removed 3 bases at V and 4 bases at J, with 4 bases between. The CDR3 totals 12 residues. The V gene's germline CDR1 is MNHNS and CDR2 SASEGT. CDR3 loop: CASSESYNEQFF. CDR3 nucleotides: TGTGCCAGCAGTGAGAGTTACAATGAGCAGTTCTTC.

The genes are TRBV5-4 and TRBJ1-3; D is unclear. This CDR3 is built from 15 residues. Trimming cost V 1 base and J 0 bases, with 8 bases left between them. Germline CDR1 reads SGHNT; CDR2 reads YYREEE (reference sequence). CDR3 region: CASSLFPSSGNTIYF. The CDR3 DNA reads TGTGCCAGCAGCTTGTTTCCGAGCTCTGGAAACACCATATATTTT.

The CDR3 region is CASSLPGSNEQFF. CDR3 nucleotides: TGTGCCAGCAGCTTACCGGGGTCCAATGAGCAGTTCTTC. The chain carries TRBV11-3 and TRBJ2-1, with D perhaps TRBD2 (5 bases). CDR3 length: 13 residues. CDR1 and CDR2 from the germline V gene are SGHNT and YENEEA. V was clipped by 2 bases and J by 6 bases, with 8 bases between them. Complete variable domain (other parts from reference TRBV11-3 and TRBJ2-1): EAGVVQSPRYKIIEKKQPVAFWCNPISGHNTLYWYLQNLGQGPELLIRYENEEAVDDSQLPKDRFSAERLKGVDSTLKIQPAELGDSAVYLCASSLPGSNEQFFGPGTRLTVL.

The rearrangement uses TRBV18 and TRBJ1-5; 9 nucleotides line up with TRBD1. The germline gives CDR1 KGHSH, CDR2 LQKENI. CDR3 length: 15 amino acids. V shed 1 base and J 6 bases; nucleotides not matched to a gene: 4. CDR3 residues: CASSPRGQGGQPQHF. DNA of the CDR3: TGTGCCAGCTCACCACGGGGACAGGGCGGTCAGCCCCAGCATTTT.

This clone appeared a few times. The V and J genes are TRBV4-3 and TRBJ1-5; D not certain. CDR3 length: 15 residues. The germline V and J ends were trimmed by 0 bases and 5 bases, with 11 bases remaining between them. Germline loops: CDR1 LGHNA, CDR2 YSLEER. DNA of the CDR3: TGCGCCAGCAGCCAAGATTGGCGGAGGGATCAGCCCCAGCATTTT. Translation: CASSQDWRRDQPQHF.

The V and J genes are TRBV7-2 and TRBJ2-3; D is ambiguous. Trimming stripped 3 bases from V and 6 bases from J, with 10 bases between. The CDR3 runs to 13 residues. Per germline, CDR1 SGHTA and CDR2 FQGNSA. CDR3 in DNA: TGTGCCAGCAGCTTCTACCCCCTGGATACGCAGTATTTT. It translates to CASSFYPLDTQYF.

This clone has a single count. The V call is TRBV7-9, the J call TRBJ1-6; D remains ambiguous. V was trimmed by 1 base and J by 0 bases, leaving 16 bases between them. Germline CDR1 is SEHNR and CDR2 is FQNEAQ (reference sequence). The CDR3 length is 19 residues. DNA of the CDR3: TGTGCCAGCAGCTTAGTCTTGCGTTCGGGTCGCTCCTATAATTCACCCCTCCACTTT. Encoded protein: CASSLVLRSGRSYNSPLHF.

This chain uses TRBV18 with TRBJ1-1; D perhaps matches TRBD1 (5 bases). Germline CDR1 and CDR2: KGHSH and LQKENI. This CDR3 spans 12 amino acids. Deletions cut 6 bases from V and 5 bases from J, with 10 bases between. CDR3 loop: CASSRGVTEAFF. CDR3 DNA: TGTGCCAGCTCCCGGGGGGTTACTGAAGCTTTCTTT.

The genes are TRBV7-2 and TRBJ2-3, with TRBD2 matching over 8 bases. The germline CDR1 and CDR2 sequences are SGHTA and FQGNSA. CDR3 length: 13 amino acids. V was pared by 7 bases and J by 7 bases, with 7 bases of the junction left unmatched. CDR3 nucleotides: TGTGCCAGCACCCTCAGCGGGAGTAATACGCAGTATTTT. Its protein product is CASTLSGSNTQYF.

Worth noting for this clone: Other DNA sequences within the sample encode an identical CDR3. The chain joins TRBV29-1 to TRBJ1-1; 11 bases agree with TRBD1. The CDR3 spans 14 residues. CDR1 is SQVTM and CDR2 is ANQGSEA in the germline V gene. J was trimmed by 4 bases and V by 6 bases; bases with no gene match: 7. The CDR3 nucleotides read TGCAGCGTACTACTAGGACAGGGGGCCACTGAAGCTTTCTTT. It codes for CSVLLGQGATEAFF. The full variable domain, in which reference TRBV29-1 and TRBJ1-1 provide the parts outside the CDR3, is SAVISQKPSRDICQRGTSLTIQCQVDSQVTMMFWYRQQPGQSLTLIATANQGSEATYESGFVIDKFPISRPNLTFSTLTVSNMSPEDSSIYLCSVLLGQGATEAFFGQGTRLTVV.

V usage is TRBV7-2 and J usage is TRBJ2-3; possibly TRBD1 for D (5 bases). V was clipped by 5 bases and J by 1 base, with 13 bases between them. Germline-derived CDR1 and CDR2 are SGHTA and FQGNSA. This CDR3 is 15 amino acids long. Here the CDR3 DNA reads TGTGCCAGCAGCCCGCAGGGATGGGGCACAGATACGCAGTATTTT. It yields the protein CASSPQGWGTDTQYF.

V and J are TRBV6-6 and TRBJ2-1; D gene unclear. V was clipped by 2 bases and J by 9 bases, with 8 bases between them. Germline CDR1 is MNHNY and CDR2 is SVGAGI (reference sequence). This CDR3 contains 12 residues. The CDR3 nucleotides read TGTGCCAGCAGTTACCCTGAGAGTGAGCAGTTCTTC. Translating gives CASSYPESEQFF.

The rearrangement links TRBV2 to TRBJ1-1; unclear D gene. The CDR3 is 14 residues long. Trimming pared 5 bases from V and 1 base from J, leaving 11 bases between. Germline V gene lookup returns CDR1 SNHLY and CDR2 FYNNEI. Written as DNA, the CDR3 is TGTGCCAGCAGTTCGCGGGCGTCGAACACTGAAGCTTTCTTT. This translates into CASSSRASNTEAFF.

The chain uses TRBV11-2 and TRBJ2-1; the D gene is possibly TRBD2 (6 bases). The V and J ends lost 2 bases and 4 bases respectively, with 9 bases between them. CDR1 and CDR2 (germline): SGHAT, FQNNGV. The CDR3 loop spans 14 amino acids. The CDR3 spells CASSLNSGYNEQFF. The CDR3 nucleotides read TGTGCCAGCAGCTTAAATAGCGGTTACAATGAGCAGTTCTTC.

The gene calls are TRBV5-4 and TRBJ2-7; maybe TRBD1 (6 bases). CDR1 is SGHNT, CDR2 YYREEE, per germline (reference sequence). This CDR3 region has 14 residues. Trimming removed 2 bases at V and 6 bases at J, with 15 bases between. CDR3 region: CASSFAGATLEQYF. CDR3 sequence (DNA): TGTGCCAGCAGCTTCGCAGGGGCCACCCTCGAGCAGTACTTC.

This clone was seen a single time. The chain joins TRBV13 to TRBJ2-1; 7 positions agree with TRBD2. The CDR3 runs 16 residues. V gave up 4 bases and J gave up 1 base; unmatched junction bases: 7. Germline-derived CDR1 and CDR2 are PRHDT and FYEKMQ (reference sequence). CDR3 coding DNA: TGTGCCAGCAGCTCGGCGACTAGCTTGTCCTACAATGAGCAGTTCTTC. It codes for CASSSATSLSYNEQFF. Full variable domain (outside the CDR3, taken from reference TRBV13 and TRBJ2-1): AAGVIQSPRHLIKEKRETATLKCYPIPRHDTVYWYQQGPGQDPQFLISFYEKMQSDKGSIPDRFSAQQFSDYHSELNMSSLELGDSALYFCASSSATSLSYNEQFFGPGTRLTVL.

V gene TRBV11-3 combines with J gene TRBJ2-4; weak D call: TRBD1 (6 bases). The V end lost 5 bases, the J end lost 5 bases, and 7 bases lay between the germline ends. From germline, CDR1 is SGHNT and CDR2 YENEEA. The CDR3 covers 12 residues. CDR3 loop: CASSKGENIQYF. In DNA form, the CDR3 reads TGTGCCAGCAGCAAGGGGGAAAACATTCAGTACTTC.

The CDR3 DNA reads TGTGCCAGTAGTGCCACGGGGGTTTCTAATGAAAAACTGTTTTTT. It encodes CASSATGVSNEKLFF. The chain combines TRBV19 with TRBJ1-4; TRBD1 is a possible D gene (5 bases). The CDR3 covers 15 residues. Germline lookup yields CDR1 LNHDA and CDR2 SQIVND (reference sequence). V was trimmed by 5 bases and J by 3 bases, leaving 13 bases between them.

CDR3 DNA sequence: TGCAGCGTTGTCTGGCTGGGACTAGCGGGAGATAATGAGCAGTTCTTC. Protein product: CSVVWLGLAGDNEQFF. V is TRBV29-1 and J is TRBJ2-1; TRBD2 aligns across 14 bases. Germline CDR1 reads SQVTM; CDR2 reads ANQGSEA. The junction had 9 bases not matched to a gene; V was cut back by 4 bases and J by 7 bases. The CDR3 contains 16 residues.

The chain uses TRBV7-3 and TRBJ2-5, with 7 positions matching TRBD2. The germline gives CDR1 SGHTA, CDR2 FQGTGA. The CDR3 has 15 residues. V shed 6 bases, J shed 2 bases, and the junction held 9 bases outside the gene matches. This CDR3 reads CASSPGAGVQETQYF. CDR3 bases: TGTGCCAGCAGTCCCGGGGCGGGGGTACAAGAGACCCAGTACTTC.